The T cell receptor (beta chain) described here comes from a study of post-analysis software for immune sequencing data. On the study more broadly: Courses of disease covered relapsing-remitting, secondary progressive and progressive-relapsing multiple sclerosis. Findings and caveats of the study: A handful of TRBV segments (TRBV5-6, TRBV5-1 and TRBV20-1 among them) occurred more frequently in patients than in controls. Those with multiple sclerosis, the patient group, showed significantly lower normalized Chao1 diversity than controls. The F measure placed samples prepared in the same batch into strongly shared clusters.

This CDR3 region has 18 residues. Germline assignment: CDR1 SEHNR and CDR2 FQNEAQ (reference sequence). TCR beta libraries were prepared from cDNA with unique molecular identifiers. Starting from around 0.96 to 9.9 million T cells, the study yielded hundreds of thousands of cDNA molecules. TCRdb ran MiXCR on the PCR reads and lists one entry per CDR3 protein. The sample records hundreds of thousands of distinct CDR3 sequences, around 60% being singletons. Comments on this clonotype: Its antigen remains unidentified.

The rearrangement links TRBV7-9 to TRBJ2-1; perhaps TRBD2 as D (5 bases). The J call is doubtful: the DNA matches TRBJ2-7 better. The source is a girl between 2 and 10 years old with multiple sclerosis. The specimen was blood. The CDR3 spells CASSLSRRFSTTHNEQYF. In DNA form, the CDR3 reads TGTGCCAGCAGCTTAAGCCGGAGGTTTAGCACTACCCACAATGAGCAGTACTTC.